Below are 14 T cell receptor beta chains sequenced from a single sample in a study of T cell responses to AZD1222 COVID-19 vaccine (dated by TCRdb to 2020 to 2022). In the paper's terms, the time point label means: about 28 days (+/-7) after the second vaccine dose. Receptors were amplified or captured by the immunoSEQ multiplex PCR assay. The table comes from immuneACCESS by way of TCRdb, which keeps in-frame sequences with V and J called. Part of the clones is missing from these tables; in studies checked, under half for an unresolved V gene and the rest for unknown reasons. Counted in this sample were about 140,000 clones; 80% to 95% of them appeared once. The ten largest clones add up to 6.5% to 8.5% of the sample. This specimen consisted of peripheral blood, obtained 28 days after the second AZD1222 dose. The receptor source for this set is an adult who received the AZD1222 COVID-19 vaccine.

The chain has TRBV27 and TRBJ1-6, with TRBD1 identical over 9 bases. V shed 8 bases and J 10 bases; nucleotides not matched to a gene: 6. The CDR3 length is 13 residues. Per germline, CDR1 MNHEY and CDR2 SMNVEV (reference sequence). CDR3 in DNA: TGTGCCAGCTCGCGACAGGGGGAGTCACCCCTCCACTTT. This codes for CASSRQGESPLHF.

This CDR3 reads CASSPNTDTQYF. DNA of the CDR3: TGTGCCAGCTCACCAAACACAGATACGCAGTATTTT. The J gene is TRBJ2-3, the V gene TRBV18; D not resolved. The CDR3 contains 12 residues. The germline V and J ends were trimmed by 2 bases and 2 bases, with 2 bases remaining between them. The germline CDR1 and CDR2 sequences are KGHSH and LQKENI.

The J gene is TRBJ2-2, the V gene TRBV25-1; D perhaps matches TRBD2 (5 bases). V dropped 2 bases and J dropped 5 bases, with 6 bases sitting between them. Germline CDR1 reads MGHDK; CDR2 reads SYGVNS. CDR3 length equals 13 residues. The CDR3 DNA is TGTGCCAGCAGTGAACGAGGGACCGGGGAGCTGTTTTTT. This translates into CASSERGTGELFF.

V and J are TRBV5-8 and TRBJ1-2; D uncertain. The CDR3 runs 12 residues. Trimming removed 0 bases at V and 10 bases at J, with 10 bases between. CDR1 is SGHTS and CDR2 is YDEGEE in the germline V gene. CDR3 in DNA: TGTGCCAGCAGCTTGGACCAGACGGTCTACACCTTC. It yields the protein CASSLDQTVYTF.

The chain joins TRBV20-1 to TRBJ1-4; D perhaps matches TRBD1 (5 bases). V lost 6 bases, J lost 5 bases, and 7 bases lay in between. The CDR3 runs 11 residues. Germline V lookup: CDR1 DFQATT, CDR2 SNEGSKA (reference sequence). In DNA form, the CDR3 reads TGCAGTGCACAGGTCAATGAAAAACTGTTTTTT. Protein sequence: CSAQVNEKLFF.

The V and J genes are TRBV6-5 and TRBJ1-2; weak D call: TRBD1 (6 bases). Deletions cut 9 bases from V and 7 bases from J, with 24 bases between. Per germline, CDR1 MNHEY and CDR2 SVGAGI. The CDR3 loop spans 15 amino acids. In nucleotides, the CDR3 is TGTGCCAGTAGGGGGTCCCTTACCTCCGGAGGTGGCTACACCTTC. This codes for CASRGSLTSGGGYTF.

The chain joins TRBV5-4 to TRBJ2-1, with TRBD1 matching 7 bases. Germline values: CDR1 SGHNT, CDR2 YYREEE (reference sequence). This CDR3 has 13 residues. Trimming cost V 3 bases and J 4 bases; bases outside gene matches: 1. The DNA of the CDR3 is TGTGCCAGCAGCTCGACAGGGTACAATGAGCAGTTCTTC. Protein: CASSSTGYNEQFF.

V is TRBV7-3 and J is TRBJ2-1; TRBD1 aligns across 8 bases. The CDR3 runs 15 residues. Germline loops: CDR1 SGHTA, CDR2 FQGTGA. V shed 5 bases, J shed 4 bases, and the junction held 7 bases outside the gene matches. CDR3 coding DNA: TGTGCCAGCAGCCCCCGGACAGGGACTTACAATGAGCAGTTCTTC. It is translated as CASSPRTGTYNEQFF.

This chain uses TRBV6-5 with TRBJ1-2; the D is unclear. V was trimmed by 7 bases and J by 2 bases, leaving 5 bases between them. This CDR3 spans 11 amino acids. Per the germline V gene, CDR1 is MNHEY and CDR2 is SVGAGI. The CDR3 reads CASNENYGYTF. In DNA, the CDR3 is TGTGCCAGCAACGAAAACTATGGCTACACCTTC.

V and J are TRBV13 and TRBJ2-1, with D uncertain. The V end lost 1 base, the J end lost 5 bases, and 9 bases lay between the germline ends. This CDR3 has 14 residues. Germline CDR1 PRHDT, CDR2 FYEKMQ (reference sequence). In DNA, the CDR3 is TGTGCCAGCAGCTTAGTAGCCAGCGACAATGAGCAGTTCTTC. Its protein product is CASSLVASDNEQFF.

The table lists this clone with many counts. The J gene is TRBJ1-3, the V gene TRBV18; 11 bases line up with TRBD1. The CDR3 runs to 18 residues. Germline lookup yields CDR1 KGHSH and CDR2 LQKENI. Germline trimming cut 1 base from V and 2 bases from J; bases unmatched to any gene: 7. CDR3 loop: CASSPRAPGQGAGNTIYF. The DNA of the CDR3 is TGTGCCAGCTCACCACGAGCTCCGGGACAGGGGGCTGGAAACACCATATATTTT.

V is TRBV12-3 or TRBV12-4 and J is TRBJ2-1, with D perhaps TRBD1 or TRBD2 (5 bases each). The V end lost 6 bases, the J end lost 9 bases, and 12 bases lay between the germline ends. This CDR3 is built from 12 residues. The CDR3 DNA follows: TGTGCCAGCAGCCATTATGGGGGTGAGCAGTTCTTC. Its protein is CASSHYGGEQFF.

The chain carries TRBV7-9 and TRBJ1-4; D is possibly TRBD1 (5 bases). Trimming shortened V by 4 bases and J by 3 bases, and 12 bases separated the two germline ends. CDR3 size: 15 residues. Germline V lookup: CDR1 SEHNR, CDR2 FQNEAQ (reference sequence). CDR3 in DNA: TGTGCCAGCAGCTCCGAGACAGCCCCTAATGAAAAACTGTTTTTT. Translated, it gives CASSSETAPNEKLFF.

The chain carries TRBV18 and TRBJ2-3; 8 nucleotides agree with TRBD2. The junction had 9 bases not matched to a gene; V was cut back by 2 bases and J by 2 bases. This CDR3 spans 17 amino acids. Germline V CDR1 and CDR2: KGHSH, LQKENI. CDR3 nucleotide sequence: TGTGCCAGCTCACCAATCGAAGCGGGAGCAAACACAGATACGCAGTATTTT. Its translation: CASSPIEAGANTDTQYF.